The 13 T cell receptor beta chains given below trace back to one sample, sequenced in a study of shared clonotypes between healthy human individuals. Sequenced by immunoSEQ multiplex PCR; TCRdb stores in-frame clones only, minus some. The table has 650,000 to 800,000 clones, about 90% seen once; the top ten hold about 24%. Naive CD8 cells lacked CD45RO, underwent positive selection for CCR7 and left out terminally differentiated effector memory CD45RA+ cells. The sample was naive CD8+ T cells sorted from blood. These receptors came from a man aged 25-45 years in good health.

Only a few counts were recorded for this clone. DNA of the CDR3: TGTGCCAGCAGCCCCGGGGGCGATAGCAATCAGCCCCAGCATTTT. Its translation is CASSPGGDSNQPQHF. The chain uses TRBV9 and TRBJ1-5; D is perhaps TRBD1 (6 bases). The CDR3 is 15 residues long. Looked up from germline, CDR1 is SGDLS and CDR2 is YYNGEE. V was shortened by 4 bases and J by 0 bases, with 11 bases between the two germline ends.

The rearrangement joins TRBV7-9 to TRBJ2-1, with 9 nucleotides matching TRBD1. Germline V gene lookup returns CDR1 SEHNR and CDR2 FQNEAQ (reference sequence). V gave up 3 bases and J gave up 3 bases; unmatched junction bases: 3. The CDR3 sequence is 15 residues long. The CDR3 sequence: CASSLTGGNYNEQFF. The CDR3 DNA sequence: TGTGCCAGCAGCTTGACAGGGGGGAACTACAATGAGCAGTTCTTC.

V usage is TRBV6-1 and J usage is TRBJ2-1; weak D call: TRBD2 (5 bases). Trimming removed 4 bases from V and 0 bases from J, with 16 bases in between. The germline V gene encodes CDR1 MNHNS and CDR2 SASEGT. CDR3 length: 17 residues. The CDR3 reads CASSGPTGISSYNEQFF. The CDR3 region has the DNA TGTGCCAGCAGTGGACCTACGGGGATCAGCTCCTACAATGAGCAGTTCTTC.

This sequence joins TRBV25-1 and TRBJ1-2; D is unresolved. Germline V lookup: CDR1 MGHDK, CDR2 SYGVNS. This CDR3 contains 12 residues. With 3 bases removed from V and 8 bases from J, the gap between germline ends came to 10 bases. This CDR3 is CASSEGPVGYTF. The CDR3 DNA reads TGTGCCAGCAGTGAGGGCCCCGTGGGCTACACCTTC.

The chain carries TRBV6-1 and TRBJ2-5; D may be TRBD2 (5 bases). The CDR3 consists of 16 residues. V was shortened by 6 bases and J by 5 bases, with 22 bases between the two germline ends. Germline V lookup: CDR1 MNHNS, CDR2 SASEGT. The CDR3 nucleotides read TGTGCCAGCAGCGAACTAGTTCGGACGTATTGGGAGACCCAGTACTTC. Translated: CASSELVRTYWETQYF.

This chain connects TRBV6-4 to TRBJ1-2; 8 bases fit TRBD1. Germline trimming cut 3 bases from V and 2 bases from J; bases unmatched to any gene: 5. Germline CDR1 is MRHNA and CDR2 is SNTAGT. The length of the CDR3 is 15 residues. This CDR3 reads CASSETGTGNYGYTF. CDR3 DNA: TGTGCCAGCAGTGAGACCGGGACAGGCAACTATGGCTACACCTTC.

The rearrangement joins TRBV30 to TRBJ2-7; TRBD1 agrees at 11 bases. V trimming: 3 bases; J trimming: 2 bases; junction bases outside the gene matches: 6. Per germline, CDR1 GTSNPN and CDR2 SVGIG (reference sequence). The CDR3 has 15 residues. The CDR3 sequence: CAWSLGQGAAYEQYF. In DNA form, the CDR3 reads TGTGCCTGGAGCCTAGGACAGGGGGCTGCCTACGAGCAGTACTTC. Variable domain in full (rest from reference TRBV30 and TRBJ2-7): SQTIHQWPATLVQPVGSPLSLECTVEGTSNPNLYWYRQAAGRGLQLLFYSVGIGQISSEVPQNLSASRPQDRQFILSSKKLLLSDSGFYLCAWSLGQGAAYEQYFGPGTRLTVT.

The chain couples TRBV5-6 to TRBJ2-7; the match to TRBD2 covers 14 bases. Trimming at V came to 5 bases and at J to 7 bases, leaving 11 bases not matched to a gene. The germline CDR1 and CDR2 sequences are SGHDT and YYEEEE. The CDR3 runs 16 residues. The DNA for the CDR3 is TGTGCCAGCAGGCGGGGCGGACTAGCGGGAGGTTGGGAGCAGTACTTC. Translation gives CASRRGGLAGGWEQYF.

The gene calls are TRBV7-3 and TRBJ2-6, with D perhaps assigned TRBD1 or TRBD2 (5 bases each). Germline V gene lookup returns CDR1 SGHTA and CDR2 FQGTGA. There are 18 residues in the CDR3. V lost 5 bases and J lost 0, with 17 bases in between. The chain's CDR3 is CASSRPGTHSSGANVLTF. CDR3 DNA sequence: TGTGCCAGCAGCCGCCCCGGGACCCACTCCTCTGGGGCCAACGTCCTGACTTTC.

The chain carries TRBV2 and TRBJ2-3; unclear D gene. CDR3 length equals 15 residues. From germline, CDR1 is SNHLY and CDR2 FYNNEI. Trimming cost V 6 bases and J 2 bases, with 15 bases left between them. This CDR3 reads CASRTWKINTDTQYF. CDR3 DNA sequence: TGTGCCAGCAGGACCTGGAAAATTAACACAGATACGCAGTATTTT.

The J gene is TRBJ1-5, the V gene TRBV27; D may be TRBD1 (5 bases). The CDR3 has 19 amino acids. Germline loops: CDR1 MNHEY, CDR2 SMNVEV (reference sequence). V was shortened by 0 bases and J by 2 bases, with 20 bases between the two germline ends. CDR3: CASSLSGGLWNEGNQPQHF. The CDR3, as DNA: TGTGCCAGCAGTTTATCTGGGGGGTTGTGGAACGAGGGCAATCAGCCCCAGCATTTT.

This clone was detected only once. The CDR3 sequence: CASSTVLGYEQYF. CDR3 sequence (DNA): TGTGCCAGCAGTACCGTGCTCGGTTACGAGCAGTACTTC. V and J are TRBV27 and TRBJ2-7; D gene ambiguous. The germline V and J ends were trimmed by 5 bases and 4 bases, with 12 bases remaining between them. This CDR3 is built from 13 residues. Germline V gives CDR1 MNHEY, CDR2 SMNVEV (reference sequence).

The chain uses TRBV7-9 and TRBJ2-7; maybe TRBD1 (6 bases). The CDR3 loop spans 14 amino acids. Between the trimmed V and J ends, which lost 5 bases and 3 bases, there was a span of 14 bases. The germline V gene has CDR1 SEHNR and CDR2 FQNEAQ (reference sequence). The CDR3 DNA follows: TGTGCCAGCAGCGGAACAGGGCTAATCTACGAGCAGTACTTC. This sequence encodes CASSGTGLIYEQYF.